One and the same sample provided the 30 T cell receptor beta chains below, sequenced in a study of blood T cell repertoires in COVID-19. Repertoires were generated with immunoSEQ multiplex PCR, while TCRdb's copy carries only in-frame clones and drops some. The table records 200,000 to 300,000 clones, roughly 88% of them present only once. Sample: PBMCs or T cells enriched from blood (not recorded which). The receptors here all came from a woman between 35 and 50 years old with acute COVID-19.

V is TRBV12-2 and J is TRBJ1-5. TRBV12-2 is termed a pseudogene. The CDR3 length is 12 residues. CDR3 bases: TGTGCAAGTGACGGGGGGAATCAGCCCCAGCATTTT. This codes for CASDGGNQPQHF.

The V call is TRBV18, the J call TRBJ2-7; 8 bases agree with TRBD1. Germline CDR1 reads KGHSH; CDR2 reads LQKENI. The CDR3 is 14 amino acids. Trimming at V came to 5 bases and at J to 0 bases, leaving 3 bases not matched to a gene. CDR3 DNA: TGTGCCAGCTCATACGGGACAGGCTCCTACGAGCAGTACGTC. It specifies CASSYGTGSYEQYV.

The rearrangement links TRBV10-2 to TRBJ2-2; a possible D gene is TRBD1 (5 bases). From germline, CDR1 is WSHSY and CDR2 SAAADI. The CDR3 has 19 residues. V dropped 2 bases and J dropped 6 bases, with 25 bases sitting between them. The CDR3 protein is CASSEAIYQGVSRSGELFF. CDR3 coding DNA: TGCGCCAGCAGTGAGGCGATTTACCAAGGGGTATCCAGATCCGGGGAGCTGTTTTTT.

The chain employs TRBV18 and TRBJ2-7, with 7 bases fitting TRBD1. Germline V gives CDR1 KGHSH, CDR2 LQKENI. The CDR3 extends over 15 amino acids. J gave up 5 bases and V 5 bases, and 12 bases lay outside the gene matches. DNA of the CDR3: TGTGCCAGCTCAGTGGGAACAGGGGCCTTCGACGAGCAGTACGTC. Protein: CASSVGTGAFDEQYV.

The gene calls are TRBV28 and TRBJ2-1; possible D gene TRBD1, 5 bases. V was shortened by 9 bases and J by 4 bases, with 7 bases between the two germline ends. Germline V gene lookup returns CDR1 MDHEN and CDR2 SYDVKM. CDR3 size: 11 residues. The CDR3 DNA reads as TGTGCCAGTAACAGGTACAATGAGCAGTTCTTC. Translating it yields CASNRYNEQFF.

The chain combines TRBV5-6 with TRBJ1-4; TRBD1 is a possible D gene (6 bases). The germline V gene encodes CDR1 SGHDT and CDR2 YYEEEE. V was shortened by 3 bases and J by 4 bases, with 16 bases between the two germline ends. The CDR3 runs 16 residues. The CDR3, as DNA: TGTGCCAGCAGCTACGCCCTGCAGGGGAATAATGAAAAACTGTTTTTT. Protein product: CASSYALQGNNEKLFF.

This chain uses TRBV18 with TRBJ2-3, with D unresolved. The CDR3 loop spans 13 amino acids. Trimming stripped 2 bases from V and 0 bases from J, with 3 bases between. CDR1 is KGHSH, CDR2 LQKENI, per germline. The CDR3 here is CASSPSSTDTQYF. The DNA for the CDR3 is TGTGCCAGCTCACCATCTAGCACAGATACGCAGTATTTT.

V usage is TRBV28 and J usage is TRBJ2-1; 11 positions match TRBD1. The CDR3 length is 14 residues. CDR1 MDHEN and CDR2 SYDVKM come from the germline V gene. Trimming cost V 10 bases and J 8 bases; bases outside gene matches: 10. The CDR3 loop is CAIRTGGGSDEQFF. The CDR3 DNA sequence: TGTGCCATTAGGACAGGGGGCGGAAGTGATGAGCAGTTCTTC. Looking up the rest from reference TRBV28 and TRBJ2-1 gives the full variable domain: DVKVTQSSRYLVKRTGEKVFLECVQDMDHENMFWYRQDPGLGLRLIYFSYDVKMKEKGDIPEGYSVSREKKERFSLILESASTNQTSMYLCAIRTGGGSDEQFFGPGTRLTVL.

The rearrangement links TRBV27 to TRBJ2-7, with 7 bases lining up with TRBD1. J lost 7 bases, V lost 5 bases, and 11 bases had no gene match. This CDR3 comprises 14 residues. Germline V gives CDR1 MNHEY, CDR2 SMNVEV (reference sequence). The DNA of the CDR3 is TGTGCCAGCAGTGTTGGACAGGATCCGGCGGAGCAGTACTTC. Its protein product is CASSVGQDPAEQYF.

J is TRBJ1-1 and V is TRBV18; unclear D gene. Between the trimmed V and J ends, which lost 2 bases and 3 bases, there was a span of 16 bases. CDR3 size: 16 residues. From germline, CDR1 is KGHSH and CDR2 LQKENI. Here the CDR3 DNA reads TGTGCCAGCTCACCATTTATCGGGGAATACGACACTGAAGCTTTCTTT. This gives the protein CASSPFIGEYDTEAFF.

This chain links TRBV15 with TRBJ2-7; D perhaps matches TRBD2 (6 bases). This CDR3 has 14 amino acids. V was pared by 0 bases and J by 1 base, with 7 bases between. Per the germline V gene, CDR1 is LNHNV and CDR2 is YYDKDF (reference sequence). The CDR3 nucleotides are TGTGCCACCAGCAGAGATCGGGGGTCCTACGAGCAGTACGTC. This encodes CATSRDRGSYEQYV.

The chain combines TRBV7-9 with TRBJ1-1; no clear D. The CDR3 is 11 residues long. The V gene lost 11 bases and the J gene lost 1 base, with 8 bases spanning the gap. Germline-derived CDR1 and CDR2 are SEHNR and FQNEAQ (reference sequence). This chain's CDR3 is CASRENTEAFF. The CDR3 region has the DNA TGTGCCTCAAGAGAGAACACTGAAGCTTTCTTT.

The CDR3, as DNA: TGTGCCAGCGGGCCGGGACAGGGGTACAATGAGCAGTTCTTC. It codes for CASGPGQGYNEQFF. The rearrangement uses TRBV11-3 and TRBJ2-1; 10 positions agree with TRBD1. Germline V CDR1 and CDR2: SGHNT, YENEEA. Unmatched junction bases numbered 5, after V lost 8 bases and J lost 4 bases. This CDR3 is built from 14 residues.

The chain uses TRBV29-1 and TRBJ1-2; TRBD1 matches at 7 bases. The CDR3 has 13 residues. Germline CDR1 reads SQVTM; CDR2 reads ANQGSEA. Trimming cost V 6 bases and J 4 bases; bases outside gene matches: 8. The DNA of the CDR3 is TGCAGCGTCGCGGGACAGCACCGCTATGGCTACACCTTC. The encoded protein is CSVAGQHRYGYTF.

J is TRBJ1-3 and V is TRBV19; 7 bases map to TRBD1. J was trimmed by 0 bases and V by 5 bases; bases with no gene match: 1. The germline CDR1 and CDR2 sequences are LNHDA and SQIVND (reference sequence). The CDR3 runs to 14 residues. CDR3 residues: CASSGDSSGNTIYF. CDR3 nucleotide sequence: TGTGCCAGTAGTGGGGACAGCTCTGGAAACACCATATATTTT.

The V gene is TRBV7-2, the J gene TRBJ1-2; D is possibly TRBD1 (6 bases). CDR1 is SGHTA, CDR2 FQGNSA, per germline. This CDR3 region has 15 residues. Trimming pared 5 bases from V and 6 bases from J, leaving 19 bases between. CDR3 nucleotides: TGTGCCAGCAGCCGTAGGGGGGGGCAGACAGATGGCTACACCTTC. This codes for CASSRRGGQTDGYTF.

The genes are TRBV13 and TRBJ1-2; 7 bases match TRBD1. With 5 bases clipped from V and 8 bases from J, the junction kept 11 bases outside the gene matches. The V gene's germline CDR1 is PRHDT and CDR2 FYEKMQ (reference sequence). The CDR3 consists of 14 residues. The CDR3 DNA follows: TGTGCCAGCAGCCGAGACAGGGATAATAAAGGCTACACCTTC. This translates into CASSRDRDNKGYTF. Filled out from reference TRBV13 and TRBJ1-2, the complete variable domain reads AAGVIQSPRHLIKEKRETATLKCYPIPRHDTVYWYQQGPGQDPQFLISFYEKMQSDKGSIPDRFSAQQFSDYHSELNMSSLELGDSALYFCASSRDRDNKGYTFGSGTRLTVV.

The genes are TRBV2 and TRBJ1-3, with D hard to call. V lost 6 bases, J lost 0 bases, and 6 bases lay in between. Germline CDR1 is SNHLY and CDR2 is FYNNEI. This CDR3 has 13 residues. The CDR3 DNA sequence: TGTGCCAGCAGATACAGCTCTGGAAACACCATATATTTT. It is translated as CASRYSSGNTIYF.

The rearrangement joins TRBV6-5 to TRBJ1-6; D ambiguous. There are 12 residues in the CDR3. CDR1 is MNHEY and CDR2 is SVGAGI in the germline V gene. V dropped 7 bases and J dropped 6 bases, with 7 bases sitting between them. CDR3 in DNA: TGTGCCAGCAAACTCACTAATTCACCCCTCCACTTT. This encodes CASKLTNSPLHF.

The genes are TRBV5-5 and TRBJ1-1; D is unclear. Trimming cost V 3 bases and J 2 bases, with 17 bases left between them. CDR3 length equals 16 residues. CDR1 is SGHKS and CDR2 is YYEKEE in the germline V gene (reference sequence). CDR3 sequence reads: CASSSEGGSFNTEAFF. Written as DNA, the CDR3 is TGTGCCAGCAGCTCCGAGGGCGGGTCTTTTAACACTGAAGCTTTCTTT.

V usage is TRBV6-5 and J usage is TRBJ1-1; the match to TRBD1 covers 12 bases. Germline CDR1 MNHEY, CDR2 SVGAGI. J lost 13 bases, V lost 6 bases, and 9 bases had no gene match. CDR3 length equals 13 residues. CDR3 region: CASRSGTGGPFFF. The CDR3 coding sequence is TGTGCCAGCAGATCTGGGACAGGGGGCCCTTTTTTCTTT.

The CDR3 DNA sequence: TGTGCCAGCAGTTACAATGACAGACAAGAGACCCAGTACTTC. This codes for CASSYNDRQETQYF. This chain connects TRBV6-5 to TRBJ2-5; weak D call: TRBD1 (5 bases). Germline CDR1 reads MNHEY; CDR2 reads SVGAGI. The CDR3 loop spans 14 amino acids. Deletions cut 2 bases from V and 2 bases from J, with 9 bases between.

Regarding this clone: Different DNA sequences within this sample yield the same CDR3. The chain uses TRBV18 and TRBJ1-2; 7 nucleotides align to TRBD1. Germline CDR1 reads KGHSH; CDR2 reads LQKENI. The CDR3 is 13 amino acids. J was trimmed by 5 bases and V by 3 bases; bases with no gene match: 3. Here the CDR3 reads CASSPDRAYGYTF. As DNA, the CDR3 is TGTGCCAGCTCACCCGACAGGGCTTATGGCTACACCTTC.

The rearrangement links TRBV28 to TRBJ2-2, with 10 bases identical to TRBD2. The CDR3 length is 17 residues. The germline gives CDR1 MDHEN, CDR2 SYDVKM. J lost 2 bases, V lost 3 bases, and 6 bases had no gene match. This chain's CDR3 is CASSFTSGIDNTGELFF. CDR3 nucleotides: TGTGCCAGCAGTTTCACTAGCGGGATTGATAACACCGGGGAGCTGTTTTTT.

The chain recombines TRBV5-1 with TRBJ2-4; weak D call: TRBD1 (6 bases). The germline V gene encodes CDR1 SGHRS and CDR2 YFSETQ. V dropped 2 bases and J dropped 7 bases, with 16 bases sitting between them. This CDR3 comprises 15 residues. The CDR3 region has the DNA TGCGCCAGCAGCTTACCGGACAGCAATTATAACATTCAGTACTTC. Translation gives CASSLPDSNYNIQYF.

The V gene is TRBV5-1, the J gene TRBJ1-2; D is perhaps TRBD1 (5 bases). The CDR3 has 14 amino acids. V gave up 1 base and J gave up 0 bases, with 7 bases separating them. CDR1 and CDR2 (germline): SGHRS, YFSETQ. CDR3 sequence (DNA): TGCGCCAGCAGCTTGCAGGGCGCTAACTATGGCTACACCTTC. This translates into CASSLQGANYGYTF.

The chain joins TRBV3-1 (or the pseudogene TRBV3-2) to TRBJ2-1; perhaps TRBD1 as D (7 bases). V shed 5 bases and J shed 9 bases, with 23 bases lying between them. Germline values: CDR1 LGHDT, CDR2 YNNKEL (reference sequence). The CDR3 is made up of 16 amino acids. The CDR3 loop reads CASSDQGGHPGSEQFF. CDR3 bases: TGTGCCAGCAGCGATCAGGGGGGTCACCCTGGGAGTGAGCAGTTCTTC.

The rearrangement joins TRBV29-1 to TRBJ2-5, with D possibly matching TRBD1 (5 bases). With 1 base removed from V and 3 bases from J, the gap between germline ends came to 9 bases. This CDR3 region has 13 residues. Germline assignment: CDR1 SQVTM and CDR2 ANQGSEA. The CDR3, as DNA: TGCAGCGTTGAAGGGGGCATAGAAGAGACCCAGTACTTC. This sequence encodes CSVEGGIEETQYF. Drawing the rest from reference TRBV29-1 and TRBJ2-5, the complete variable domain is SAVISQKPSRDICQRGTSLTIQCQVDSQVTMMFWYRQQPGQSLTLIATANQGSEATYESGFVIDKFPISRPNLTFSTLTVSNMSPEDSSIYLCSVEGGIEETQYFGPGTRLLVL.

The chain combines TRBV9 with TRBJ2-1, with 11 bases matching TRBD2. CDR1 is SGDLS and CDR2 is YYNGEE in the germline V gene. V lost 3 bases and J lost 3; bases outside the gene matches: 2. The CDR3 extends over 15 amino acids. Here the CDR3 DNA reads TGTGCCAGCAGCGCAGGACTAGCGGGCTACAATGAGCAGTTCTTC. Its protein is CASSAGLAGYNEQFF.

On this clone itself: Relative to the germline gene, one junction end is altered; a read error may explain this. The CDR3 protein is CASSHQGTGFF. The CDR3 nucleotides read TGTGCCAGCAGCCACCAGGGTACAGGGTTTTTC. The chain joins TRBV3-1 (or the pseudogene TRBV3-2) to TRBJ1-2; TRBD1 might be the D (6 bases). Germline values: CDR1 LGHDT, CDR2 YNNKEL (reference sequence). The CDR3 is 11 amino acids.